These 18 T cell receptor beta chains came from one sample sequenced in a study of OX40 agonist ivuxolimab in advanced cancers. TCRdb's copy holds only in-frame clones and misses some; the assay was immunoSEQ multiplex PCR. The table shows over 100,000 clones, with roughly 95% occurring only once. Sequencing used CD4+ or CD8+ T cells sorted from blood, obtained in a trial of the OX40 agonist ivuxolimab. The receptors originated from an adult with an advanced solid tumor such as melanoma, head and neck, liver or kidney cancer.

This clone was counted a single time. V is TRBV19 and J is TRBJ1-1; D is ambiguous. The CDR3 is made up of 12 amino acids. CDR1 and CDR2 from the germline V gene are LNHDA and SQIVND (reference sequence). V was clipped by 5 bases and J by 4 bases, with 8 bases between them. CDR3 coding DNA: TGTGCCAGTAGTGGCCAGCTCACTGAAGCTTTCTTT. Protein sequence: CASSGQLTEAFF.

The chain joins TRBV7-2 to TRBJ2-1; TRBD2 matches 11 bases. The CDR3 length is 16 residues. CDR1 and CDR2 from the germline V gene are SGHTA and FQGNSA. Unmatched junction bases numbered 5, after V lost 3 bases and J lost 4 bases. The CDR3 here is CASSFTLAGGYNEQFF. Here the CDR3 DNA reads TGTGCCAGCAGCTTTACCTTAGCGGGAGGGTACAATGAGCAGTTCTTC.

V and J are TRBV5-1 and TRBJ2-1; 8 nucleotides align to TRBD2. Germline V lookup: CDR1 SGHRS, CDR2 YFSETQ. The CDR3 totals 16 residues. V dropped 0 bases and J dropped 6; count of bases not matched to a gene: 8. This CDR3 is CASSLDVAGLRNEQFF. CDR3 nucleotides: TGCGCCAGCAGCTTGGATGTAGCGGGGTTGCGCAATGAGCAGTTCTTC. Drawing the rest from reference TRBV5-1 and TRBJ2-1, the complete variable domain is KAGVTQTPRYLIKTRGQQVTLSCSPISGHRSVSWYQQTPGQGLQFLFEYFSETQRNKGNFPGRFSGRQFSNSRSEMNVSTLELGDSALYLCASSLDVAGLRNEQFFGPGTRLTVL.

The gene calls are TRBV28 and TRBJ1-2; perhaps TRBD1 as D (6 bases). Germline-derived CDR1 and CDR2 are MDHEN and SYDVKM. CDR3 length: 15 amino acids. Trimming pared 4 bases from V and 0 bases from J, leaving 12 bases between. The CDR3 DNA is TGTGCCAGCAGTTCGGGGACACCAGCTAACTATGGCTACACCTTC. It translates to CASSSGTPANYGYTF.

The chain has TRBV5-4 and TRBJ1-2; D is uncertain. The germline gives CDR1 SGHNT, CDR2 YYREEE (reference sequence). Between the trimmed V and J ends, which lost 0 bases and 8 bases, there was a span of 14 bases. The CDR3 runs to 14 residues. In DNA, the CDR3 is TGTGCCAGCAGCTTGGGGCGGGAGCGAGGGGGCTACACCTTC. It encodes CASSLGRERGGYTF.

This rearrangement joins TRBV19 to TRBJ2-3, with TRBD2 identical over 11 bases. The germline V gene encodes CDR1 LNHDA and CDR2 SQIVND (reference sequence). The J segment lost 4 bases and the V segment lost 3 bases, leaving 6 bases of the junction unmatched. The CDR3 runs 16 residues. In DNA form, the CDR3 reads TGTGCCAGTAGTATCTCGACTAGCGGGAAGGCAGATACGCAGTATTTT. It encodes CASSISTSGKADTQYF.

V and J are TRBV18 and TRBJ2-3, with TRBD1 matching over 7 bases. This CDR3 spans 15 amino acids. The V segment lost 2 bases and the J segment 1 base; nucleotides outside the gene matches: 3. Germline V gene data show CDR1 as KGHSH and CDR2 as LQKENI. The CDR3 nucleotides read TGTGCCAGCTCACCAATAACAGGGGGCACAGATACGCAGTATTTT. This encodes CASSPITGGTDTQYF. The full variable domain, with the rest looked up from reference TRBV18 and TRBJ2-3, is NAGVMQNPRHLVRRRGQEARLRCSPMKGHSHVYWYRQLPEEGLKFMVYLQKENIIDESGMPKERFSAEFPKEGPSILRIQQVVRGDSAAYFCASSPITGGTDTQYFGPGTRLTVL.

The table lists this clone with a few counts. This rearrangement joins TRBV6-4 to TRBJ1-6; the D is unclear. Germline V lookup: CDR1 MRHNA, CDR2 SNTAGT. This CDR3 is built from 13 residues. The V and J ends lost 4 bases and 8 bases respectively, with 9 bases between them. CDR3 in amino acids: CASSVKSDSPLHF. CDR3 coding DNA: TGTGCCAGCAGTGTCAAGTCTGATTCACCCCTCCACTTT.

This rearrangement joins TRBV7-9 to TRBJ2-3; the D gene is possibly TRBD2 (5 bases). There are 12 residues in the CDR3. Deletions cut 5 bases from V and 6 bases from J, with 9 bases between. Germline CDR1 SEHNR, CDR2 FQNEAQ (reference sequence). The CDR3 reads CASSRSGDTQYF. The CDR3 nucleotides are TGTGCCAGCAGCCGCTCGGGGGATACGCAGTATTTT.

The rearrangement links TRBV2 to TRBJ2-4; 8 bases agree with TRBD2. Germline V gene data show CDR1 as SNHLY and CDR2 as FYNNEI. The CDR3 runs 13 residues. V lost 6 bases to trimming and J lost 8 bases; unmatched junction nucleotides: 6. CDR3 sequence: CASRERERDIQYF. DNA for the CDR3: TGTGCCAGCAGGGAGCGGGAGCGGGACATTCAGTACTTC.

This sequence joins TRBV18 and TRBJ1-4; D gene ambiguous. The germline V gene has CDR1 KGHSH and CDR2 LQKENI. Between the trimmed V and J ends, which lost 3 bases and 0 bases, there was a span of 8 bases. The CDR3 extends over 15 amino acids. This CDR3 reads CASSPNSATNEKLFF. For the CDR3, the DNA is TGTGCCAGCTCACCTAACAGTGCAACTAATGAAAAACTGTTTTTT.

V usage is TRBV28 and J usage is TRBJ2-5; TRBD1 matches 7 bases. The trim removed 5 bases at V and 1 base at J, leaving 4 bases unmatched. The CDR3 consists of 14 residues. CDR1 is MDHEN, CDR2 SYDVKM, per germline. Here the CDR3 reads CASSQWTGQETQYF. CDR3 DNA sequence: TGTGCCAGCAGTCAATGGACAGGCCAAGAGACCCAGTACTTC.

Remarks on this clone: Other DNA sequences in the same sample also yield this CDR3. The J gene is TRBJ2-7, the V gene TRBV28, with D perhaps TRBD2 (5 bases). Trimming took off 6 bases at V and 9 bases at J, with 15 bases between the two ends. CDR3 length equals 12 residues. Per the germline V gene, CDR1 is MDHEN and CDR2 is SYDVKM. The CDR3 DNA is TGTGCCAGCAGCCTTTCCGAGGGTGGGCAGTACTTC. Protein product: CASSLSEGGQYF.

The chain has TRBV7-2 and TRBJ1-6, with D unclear. Trimming left V 1 base short and J 9 bases short, with 1 base between. The CDR3 is 11 amino acids. Germline V CDR1 and CDR2: SGHTA, FQGNSA. CDR3 protein: CASSLGSPLHF. CDR3 DNA sequence: TGTGCCAGCAGCTTAGGTTCACCCCTCCACTTT.

The chain carries TRBV18 and TRBJ1-4, with D unresolved. The CDR3 is 13 residues long. CDR1 KGHSH and CDR2 LQKENI come from the germline V gene. V lost 11 bases, J lost 2 bases, and 12 bases lay in between. The CDR3 nucleotides are TGTGCCGGTTCGGCGGGGACTAATGAAAAACTGTTTTTT. As protein: CAGSAGTNEKLFF.

The chain has TRBV4-3 and TRBJ1-2; unclear D gene. With 5 bases removed from V and 7 bases from J, the gap between germline ends came to 14 bases. Germline loops: CDR1 LGHNA, CDR2 YSLEER. The CDR3 runs to 13 residues. The CDR3 protein is CASSSGGSGGYTF. The CDR3 region has the DNA TGCGCCAGCAGCTCAGGAGGGTCGGGTGGCTACACCTTC.

V usage is TRBV19 and J usage is TRBJ1-5; 9 nucleotides line up with TRBD1. Trimming cost V 4 bases and J 3 bases; bases outside gene matches: 7. The CDR3 covers 16 residues. Germline V gene data show CDR1 as LNHDA and CDR2 as SQIVND (reference sequence). The CDR3 loop reads CASSTDRGKNNQPQHF. The CDR3 coding sequence is TGTGCCAGTAGTACGGACAGGGGAAAGAACAATCAGCCCCAGCATTTT.

The rearrangement joins TRBV6-1 to TRBJ2-7; tentatively, D is TRBD1 (6 bases). Germline-derived CDR1 and CDR2 are MNHNS and SASEGT. The CDR3 has 14 residues. With 8 bases removed from V and 2 bases from J, the gap between germline ends came to 16 bases. The CDR3 DNA reads as TGTGCCAGCTGGGTGACAGGACCCCCCTACGAGCAGTACTTC. This gives the protein CASWVTGPPYEQYF.